This T cell receptor (beta chain) was documented in a study of blood T cell repertoires in COVID-19. Sequenced by immunoSEQ multiplex PCR; TCRdb stores in-frame clones only, minus some. This sample has about 220,000 clones, with more than 70% found just once. This CDR3 has 13 residues. Germline CDR1 and CDR2: MNHEY and SVGEGT. V was clipped by 6 bases and J by 7 bases; unmatched bases: 6. This rearrangement joins TRBV6-2 or TRBV6-3 to TRBJ1-2; 9 bases are shared with TRBD1. The receptor was derived from a human donor in a cohort sampled during active COVID-19. Sequences were obtained from peripheral blood. The CDR3: CASSPDRGGGYTF. The CDR3 DNA reads as TGTGCCAGCAGCCCAGACAGGGGGGGTGGCTACACCTTC.